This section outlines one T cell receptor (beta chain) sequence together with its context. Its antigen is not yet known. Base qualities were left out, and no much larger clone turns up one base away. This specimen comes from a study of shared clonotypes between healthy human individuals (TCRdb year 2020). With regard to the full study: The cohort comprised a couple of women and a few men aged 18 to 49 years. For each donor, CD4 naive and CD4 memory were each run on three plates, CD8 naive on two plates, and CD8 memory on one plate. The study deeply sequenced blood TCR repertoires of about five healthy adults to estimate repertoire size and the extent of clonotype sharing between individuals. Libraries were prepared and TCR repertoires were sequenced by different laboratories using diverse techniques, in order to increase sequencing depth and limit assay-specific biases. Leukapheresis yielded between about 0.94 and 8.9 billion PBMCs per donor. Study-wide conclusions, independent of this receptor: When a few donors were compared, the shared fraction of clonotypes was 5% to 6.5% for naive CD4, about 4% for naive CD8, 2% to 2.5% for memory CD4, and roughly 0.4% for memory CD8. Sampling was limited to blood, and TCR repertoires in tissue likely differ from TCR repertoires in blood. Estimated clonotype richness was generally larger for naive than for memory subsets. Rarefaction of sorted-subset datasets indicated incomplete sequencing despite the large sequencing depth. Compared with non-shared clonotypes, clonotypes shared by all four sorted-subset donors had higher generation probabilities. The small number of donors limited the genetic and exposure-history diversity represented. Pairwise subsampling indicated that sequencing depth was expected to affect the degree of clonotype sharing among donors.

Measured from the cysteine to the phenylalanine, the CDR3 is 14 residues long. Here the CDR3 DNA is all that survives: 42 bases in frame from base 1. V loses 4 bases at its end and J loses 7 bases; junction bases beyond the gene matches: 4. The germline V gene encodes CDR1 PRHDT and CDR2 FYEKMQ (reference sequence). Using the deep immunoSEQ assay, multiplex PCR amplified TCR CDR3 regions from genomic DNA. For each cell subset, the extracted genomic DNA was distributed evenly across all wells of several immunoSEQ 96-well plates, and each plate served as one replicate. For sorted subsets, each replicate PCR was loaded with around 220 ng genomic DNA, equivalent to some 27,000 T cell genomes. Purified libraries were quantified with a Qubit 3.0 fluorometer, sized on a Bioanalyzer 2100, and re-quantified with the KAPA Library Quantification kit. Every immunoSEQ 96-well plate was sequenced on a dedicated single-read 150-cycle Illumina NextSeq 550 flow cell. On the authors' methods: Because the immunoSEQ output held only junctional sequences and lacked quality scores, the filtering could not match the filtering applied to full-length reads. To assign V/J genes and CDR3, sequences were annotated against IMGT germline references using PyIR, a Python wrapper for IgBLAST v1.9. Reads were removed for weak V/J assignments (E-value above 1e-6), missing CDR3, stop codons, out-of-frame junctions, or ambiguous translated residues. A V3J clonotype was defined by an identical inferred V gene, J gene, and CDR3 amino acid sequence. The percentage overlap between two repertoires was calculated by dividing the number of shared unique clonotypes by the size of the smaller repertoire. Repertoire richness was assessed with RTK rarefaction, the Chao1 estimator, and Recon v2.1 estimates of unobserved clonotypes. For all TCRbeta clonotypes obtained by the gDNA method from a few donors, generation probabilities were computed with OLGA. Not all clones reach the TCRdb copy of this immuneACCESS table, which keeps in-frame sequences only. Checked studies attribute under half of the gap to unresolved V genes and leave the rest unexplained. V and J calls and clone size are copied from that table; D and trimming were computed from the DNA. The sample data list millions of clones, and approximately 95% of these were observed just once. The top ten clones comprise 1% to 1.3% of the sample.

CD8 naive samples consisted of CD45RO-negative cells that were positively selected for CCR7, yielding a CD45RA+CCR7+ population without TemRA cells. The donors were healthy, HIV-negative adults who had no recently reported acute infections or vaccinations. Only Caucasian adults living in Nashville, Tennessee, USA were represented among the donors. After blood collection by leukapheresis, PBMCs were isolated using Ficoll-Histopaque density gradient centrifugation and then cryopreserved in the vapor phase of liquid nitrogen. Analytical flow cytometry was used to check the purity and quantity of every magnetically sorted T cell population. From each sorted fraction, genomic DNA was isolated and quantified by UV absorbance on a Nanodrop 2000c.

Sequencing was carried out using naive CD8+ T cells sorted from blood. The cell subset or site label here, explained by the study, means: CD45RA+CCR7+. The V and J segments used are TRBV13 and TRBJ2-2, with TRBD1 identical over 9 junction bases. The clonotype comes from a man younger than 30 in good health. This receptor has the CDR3 CASSWTGVGGELFF. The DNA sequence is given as TGTGCCAGCAGCTGGACAGGGGTGGGCGGGGAGCTGTTTTTT.